In its sample, the clone carrying this T cell receptor (beta chain) was seen many times. Its antigen is unidentified. TCRdb independently ran MiXCR on the 5' RACE reads; one entry per CDR3 protein. The sample includes around 400,000 distinct CDR3 sequences, roughly 26% seen only once; the top ten take 8.5% to 9%. Germline lookup yields CDR1 SGHVS and CDR2 FQNEAQ. Unmatched junction bases numbered 7, after V lost 5 bases and J lost 6 bases. The CDR3 spans 17 residues. The data belong to a study of T-cell memory formation after mild COVID-19. Broader study findings: Contracting CD8+ clones were enriched in EMRA, CD4+ mainly in CM and EM.

The sequence came from an adult woman who had mild COVID-19 (a few samples of this study predate the infection). Cell type and time point are not known. Sequencing used PBMCs or a T cell subset sorted from them (not recorded which). The chain recombines TRBV7-8 with TRBJ2-1; 16 positions agree with TRBD2. The CDR3 DNA reads TGTGCCAGCAGCCCCTCGGGACTAGCGGGGGGGGGCAATGAGCAGTTCTTC. This codes for CASSPSGLAGGGNEQFF.